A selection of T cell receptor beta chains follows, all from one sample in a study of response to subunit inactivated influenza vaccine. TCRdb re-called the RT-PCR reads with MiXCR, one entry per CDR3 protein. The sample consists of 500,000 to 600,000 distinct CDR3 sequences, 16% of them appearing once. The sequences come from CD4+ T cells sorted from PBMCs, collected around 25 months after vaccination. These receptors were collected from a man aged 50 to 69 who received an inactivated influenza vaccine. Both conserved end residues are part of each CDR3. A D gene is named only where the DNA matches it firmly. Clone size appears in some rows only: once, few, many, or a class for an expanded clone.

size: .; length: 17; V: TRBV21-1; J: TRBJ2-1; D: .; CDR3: CASSKEPGTTFFSEQFF; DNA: TGTGCCAGCAGCAAAGAGCCCGGGACTACGTTTTTTAGTGAGCAGTTCTTC
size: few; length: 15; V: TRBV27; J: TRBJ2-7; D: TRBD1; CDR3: CASSFRRQGSHEQYF; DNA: TGTGCCAGCAGTTTCCGGAGACAGGGGAGCCACGAGCAGTACTTC
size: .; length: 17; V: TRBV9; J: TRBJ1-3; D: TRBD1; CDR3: CASSPRTGDGFGNTIYF; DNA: TGTGCCAGCAGCCCGCGGACAGGGGACGGTTTTGGAAACACCATATATTTT
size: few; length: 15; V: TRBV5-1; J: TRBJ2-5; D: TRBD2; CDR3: CASSLGTSGSSTQYF; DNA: TGCGCCAGCAGCTTGGGGACTAGCGGTTCTTCGACCCAGTACTTC
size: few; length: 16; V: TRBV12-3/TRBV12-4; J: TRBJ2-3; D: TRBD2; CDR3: CASRHTSGGSTDTQYF; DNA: TGTGCCAGCAGACATACGAGCGGGGGAAGCACAGATACGCAGTATTTT
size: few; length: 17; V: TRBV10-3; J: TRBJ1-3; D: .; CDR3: CAISESHLGRMGNTIYF; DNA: TGTGCCATCAGTGAGTCCCACTTGGGGCGTATGGGCAACACCATATATTTT
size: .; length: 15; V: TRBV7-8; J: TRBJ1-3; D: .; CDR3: CASSLGSNSGNTIYF; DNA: TGTGCCAGCAGCTTAGGAAGTAACTCTGGAAACACCATATATTTT
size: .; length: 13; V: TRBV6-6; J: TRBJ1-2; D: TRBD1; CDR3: CASRSTGSGGYTF; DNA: TGTGCCAGCAGATCGACAGGGTCGGGTGGCTACACCTTC
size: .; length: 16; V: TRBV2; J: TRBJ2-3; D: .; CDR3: CASSEGSGRFTDTQYF; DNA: TGTGCCAGCAGTGAGGGTTCGGGTAGGTTCACAGATACGCAGTATTTT
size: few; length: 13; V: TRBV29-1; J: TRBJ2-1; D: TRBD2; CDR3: CSVRLAGPNEQFF; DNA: TGCAGCGTTCGACTAGCGGGACCTAATGAGCAGTTCTTC
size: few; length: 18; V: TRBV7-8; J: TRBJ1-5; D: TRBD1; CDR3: CASSSTDRVGYSNQPQHF; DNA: TGTGCCAGCAGCTCAACGGACAGGGTCGGTTATAGCAATCAGCCCCAGCATTTT
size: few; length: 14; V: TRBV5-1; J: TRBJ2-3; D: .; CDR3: CASSSETGLDTQYF; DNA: TGCGCCAGCAGCTCTGAGACCGGGTTGGATACGCAGTATTTT
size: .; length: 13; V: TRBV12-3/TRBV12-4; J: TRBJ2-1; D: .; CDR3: CASSSDTFHEQFF; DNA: TGTGCCAGCAGTTCGGACACATTCCATGAGCAGTTCTTC
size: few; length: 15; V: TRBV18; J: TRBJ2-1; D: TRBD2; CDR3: CASSPLPSGGKEQFF; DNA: TGTGCCAGCTCACCACTTCCTAGCGGGGGGAAGGAGCAGTTCTTC
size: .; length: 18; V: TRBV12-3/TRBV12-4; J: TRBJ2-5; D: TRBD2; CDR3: CASSPNLGLAGSRETQYF; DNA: TGTGCCAGCAGTCCGAACCTAGGACTAGCGGGGTCAAGGGAGACCCAGTACTTC